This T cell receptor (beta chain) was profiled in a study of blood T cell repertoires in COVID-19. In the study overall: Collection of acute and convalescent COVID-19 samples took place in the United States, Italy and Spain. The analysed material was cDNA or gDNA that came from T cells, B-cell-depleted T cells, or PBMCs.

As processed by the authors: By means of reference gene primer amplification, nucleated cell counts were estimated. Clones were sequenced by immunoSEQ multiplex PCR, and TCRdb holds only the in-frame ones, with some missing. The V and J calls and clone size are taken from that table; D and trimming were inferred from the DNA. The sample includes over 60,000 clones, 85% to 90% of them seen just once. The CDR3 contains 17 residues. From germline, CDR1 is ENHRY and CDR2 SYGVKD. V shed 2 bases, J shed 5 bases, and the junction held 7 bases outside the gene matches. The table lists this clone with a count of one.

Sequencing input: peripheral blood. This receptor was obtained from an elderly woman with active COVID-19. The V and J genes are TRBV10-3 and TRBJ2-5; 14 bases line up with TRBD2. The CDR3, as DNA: TGTGCCATCAGTGAGGGGACTAGCGGGAGCAGCCGGGAGACCCAGTACTTC. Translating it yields CAISEGTSGSSRETQYF.